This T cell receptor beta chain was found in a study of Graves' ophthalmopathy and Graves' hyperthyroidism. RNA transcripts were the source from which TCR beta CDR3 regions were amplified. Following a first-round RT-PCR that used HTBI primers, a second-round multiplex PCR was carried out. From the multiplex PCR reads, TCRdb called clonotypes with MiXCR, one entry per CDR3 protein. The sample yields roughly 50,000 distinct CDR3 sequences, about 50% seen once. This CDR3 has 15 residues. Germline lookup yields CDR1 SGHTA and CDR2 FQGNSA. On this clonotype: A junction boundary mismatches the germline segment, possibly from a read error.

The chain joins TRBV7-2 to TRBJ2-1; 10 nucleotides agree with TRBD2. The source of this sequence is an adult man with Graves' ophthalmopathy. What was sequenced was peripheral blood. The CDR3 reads CASSLAGGSYNERFF. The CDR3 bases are TGCGCCAGCAGCTTAGCGGGGGGATCCTACAATGAGCGGTTCTTC.